The 20 T cell receptor beta chains given below trace back to one sample, sequenced in a study of brain T cells in children with intractable seizures. Stated time point: blood from clinic visit 5 months post-surgery; TSC patient then seizure free. The assay was immunoSEQ multiplex PCR, and TCRdb's table has in-frame clones only and misses some. Here the sample spans about 340,000 clones, over 90% being singletons. The specimen comprised peripheral blood, sampled 4 to 6 months after surgery. These receptor sequences come from a boy younger than two with tuberous sclerosis and intractable seizures.

The chain employs TRBV11-1 and TRBJ2-3; D unresolved. The CDR3 loop spans 13 amino acids. V lost 1 base and J 0 bases, leaving 2 bases between the germline ends. Germline loops: CDR1 SGHAT, CDR2 FQDESV (reference sequence). The CDR3 reads CASSLESTDTQYF. In DNA, the CDR3 is TGTGCCAGCAGCTTAGAGAGCACAGATACGCAGTATTTT.

The gene calls are TRBV3-1 (or the pseudogene TRBV3-2) and TRBJ2-5; D perhaps matches TRBD1 (5 bases). CDR3 size: 16 residues. V dropped 0 bases and J dropped 5 bases, with 16 bases sitting between them. Per the germline V gene, CDR1 is LGHDT and CDR2 is YNNKEL (reference sequence). CDR3 region: CASSQDPGPQWETQYF. CDR3 bases: TGTGCCAGCAGCCAAGATCCAGGGCCCCAGTGGGAGACCCAGTACTTC.

V gene TRBV12-3 or TRBV12-4 combines with J gene TRBJ1-2; possibly TRBD1 for D (5 bases). The ends were cut back, 6 bases at V and 0 bases at J, with 8 bases in the middle. This CDR3 is 13 amino acids long. In nucleotides, the CDR3 is TGTGCCAGCAGCCAGGGAGCTAACTATGGCTACACCTTC. The encoded protein is CASSQGANYGYTF.

The CDR3 DNA is TGTGCCAGTAGTTTCGCTAGCGGGGGTGAAAGCTCCTACGAGCAGTACTTC. Its protein product is CASSFASGGESSYEQYF. This rearrangement joins TRBV19 to TRBJ2-7; 10 positions agree with TRBD2. With 5 bases clipped from V and 0 bases from J, the junction kept 10 bases outside the gene matches. Germline values: CDR1 LNHDA, CDR2 SQIVND (reference sequence). The CDR3 is 17 residues long. Complete variable domain (other parts from reference TRBV19 and TRBJ2-7): DGGITQSPKYLFRKEGQNVTLSCEQNLNHDAMYWYRQDPGQGLRLIYYSQIVNDFQKGDIAEGYSVSREKKESFPLTVTSAQKNPTAFYLCASSFASGGESSYEQYFGPGTRLTVT.

The V gene is TRBV4-1, the J gene TRBJ1-3; no clear D. From germline, CDR1 is MGHRA and CDR2 YSYEKL. The CDR3 runs 17 residues. Trimming stripped 1 base from V and 0 bases from J, with 13 bases between. The CDR3 DNA reads as TGCGCCAGCAGCCAAGGGTATACGGAAAACTCTGGAAACACCATATATTTT. It yields the protein CASSQGYTENSGNTIYF.

In this sample, this clone turned up once. The genes are TRBV4-1 and TRBJ2-1; 8 positions match TRBD2. J was trimmed by 2 bases and V by 1 base; bases with no gene match: 7. The CDR3 is made up of 17 amino acids. Germline V gene sequence: CDR1 MGHRA, CDR2 YSYEKL. CDR3 DNA sequence: TGCGCCAGCAGCCAAGTCCCCCTAGCGGGTGCCTACAATGAGCAGTTCTTC. Protein product: CASSQVPLAGAYNEQFF.

This clone was picked up one time. V gene TRBV19 combines with J gene TRBJ2-7; D is possibly TRBD2 (6 bases). The germline gives CDR1 LNHDA, CDR2 SQIVND (reference sequence). Trimming shortened V by 4 bases and J by 0 bases, and 10 bases separated the two germline ends. CDR3 length: 14 amino acids. CDR3 in amino acids: CASSNLRGSYEQYF. CDR3 nucleotide sequence: TGTGCCAGTAGTAATCTGCGGGGCTCCTACGAGCAGTACTTC.

The V gene is TRBV5-1, the J gene TRBJ2-7; D unclear. Germline loops: CDR1 SGHRS, CDR2 YFSETQ. The CDR3 length is 15 residues. V lost 1 base to trimming and J lost 2 bases, with 13 bases between them. The CDR3 DNA sequence: TGCGCCAGCAGCTTGACAGACACGTTTACCTACGAGCAGTACTTC. Protein product: CASSLTDTFTYEQYF.

The sample holds one count of this clone. The J gene is TRBJ1-3, the V gene TRBV30; D unclear. Germline V gene sequence: CDR1 GTSNPN, CDR2 SVGIG (reference sequence). The CDR3 spans 11 residues. Deletions cut 3 bases from V and 4 bases from J, with 4 bases between. The CDR3 coding sequence is TGTGCCTGGAGCGGGGGAAACACCATATATTTT. It specifies CAWSGGNTIYF.

This clone was picked up one time. This chain uses TRBV5-4 with TRBJ2-2; D may be TRBD2 (5 bases). This CDR3 has 15 amino acids. Germline CDR1 reads SGHNT; CDR2 reads YYREEE (reference sequence). Trimming removed 0 bases at V and 4 bases at J, with 10 bases between. DNA for the CDR3: TGTGCCAGCAGCTTGGCCGGGGTTACCACCGGGGAGCTGTTTTTT. Translation: CASSLAGVTTGELFF.

The chain combines TRBV7-6 with TRBJ2-5, with 7 bases identical to TRBD2. The junction had 17 bases not matched to a gene; V was cut back by 5 bases and J by 5 bases. This CDR3 comprises 17 residues. Germline assignment: CDR1 SGHVS and CDR2 FNYEAQ. In DNA form, the CDR3 reads TGTGCCAGCAGCAAAAGACCGAAGCGGGACCTCCTGGAGACCCAGTACTTC. It translates to CASSKRPKRDLLETQYF.

The chain couples TRBV29-1 to TRBJ2-7; D remains ambiguous. The CDR3 length is 11 residues. CDR1 and CDR2 (germline): SQVTM, ANQGSEA. V was shortened by 7 bases and J by 6 bases, with 13 bases between the two germline ends. In DNA, the CDR3 is TGCAGCGCCGCGGCACTGGGCGAGCAGTACTTC. Encoded protein: CSAAALGEQYF.

The rearrangement joins TRBV27 to TRBJ1-2; D is undetermined. Germline V gene sequence: CDR1 MNHEY, CDR2 SMNVEV (reference sequence). CDR3 length equals 13 residues. Trimming shortened V by 3 bases and J by 5 bases, and 10 bases separated the two germline ends. CDR3 loop: CASSLSGPYGYTF. CDR3 DNA: TGTGCCAGCAGTTTGTCCGGACCTTATGGCTACACCTTC.

The chain combines TRBV7-3 with TRBJ2-1; tentatively, D is TRBD2 (5 bases). The CDR3 is 14 residues long. The germline V gene encodes CDR1 SGHTA and CDR2 FQGTGA. V lost 5 bases and J 8 bases, leaving 16 bases between the germline ends. CDR3 residues: CASSPYPEADEQFF. The CDR3 coding sequence is TGTGCCAGCAGCCCCTATCCGGAGGCCGATGAGCAGTTCTTC.

A remark on this clone: Other nucleotide sequences in the sample specify the same CDR3. The genes are TRBV9 and TRBJ2-5; TRBD2 might be the D (6 bases). This CDR3 contains 13 residues. V was shortened by 2 bases and J by 5 bases, with 10 bases between the two germline ends. CDR1 is SGDLS, CDR2 YYNGEE, per germline. The CDR3 DNA is TGTGCCAGCAGCGTCGGAGGGATGGAGACCCAGTACTTC. Encoded protein: CASSVGGMETQYF.

The CDR3, as DNA: TGTGCCAGCAGCTTTGGGGCCGCGCAGGCTAATGAAAAACTGTTTTTT. Translation: CASSFGAAQANEKLFF. The chain employs TRBV7-9 and TRBJ1-4; TRBD1 is a possible D gene (5 bases). Per germline, CDR1 SEHNR and CDR2 FQNEAQ (reference sequence). The V end lost 3 bases, the J end lost 3 bases, and 14 bases lay between the germline ends. This CDR3 is 16 amino acids long.

The chain combines TRBV2 with TRBJ2-7, with 7 bases that match TRBD1. The germline CDR1 and CDR2 sequences are SNHLY and FYNNEI. Trimming removed 3 bases from V and 5 bases from J; junction bases left unmatched: 10. The CDR3 has 15 amino acids. CDR3 in DNA: TGTGCCAGCAGTGAGAATCCGACAGGGTCTGACGAGCAGTACTTC. Translating gives CASSENPTGSDEQYF.

The rearrangement links TRBV7-2 to TRBJ2-7; D may correspond to TRBD1 or TRBD2 (5 bases each). Trimming removed 5 bases from V and 2 bases from J, with 16 bases in between. CDR3 length: 15 amino acids. Looked up from germline, CDR1 is SGHTA and CDR2 is FQGNSA. CDR3 bases: TGTGCCAGCAGCCAAACTACGGGACCGGCCTACGAGCAGTACTTC. Translation gives CASSQTTGPAYEQYF.

The CDR3 protein is CAWSRLLAKNIQYF. CDR3 bases: TGTGCCTGGAGTAGACTGCTAGCCAAAAACATTCAGTACTTC. This chain uses TRBV30 with TRBJ2-4; D call uncertain. The CDR3 contains 14 residues. Looked up from germline, CDR1 is GTSNPN and CDR2 is SVGIG (reference sequence). Trimming left V 2 bases short and J 0 bases short, with 8 bases between.

This clone is a singleton in its sample. The genes are TRBV30 and TRBJ2-2, with 9 bases that match TRBD2. With V trimmed by 0 bases and J by 2 bases, 4 bases remained unmatched. The CDR3 length is 16 residues. Germline CDR1 GTSNPN, CDR2 SVGIG (reference sequence). The CDR3 is CAWSVPSGANTGELFF. CDR3 in DNA: TGTGCCTGGAGTGTGCCTAGCGGGGCTAACACCGGGGAGCTGTTTTTT.